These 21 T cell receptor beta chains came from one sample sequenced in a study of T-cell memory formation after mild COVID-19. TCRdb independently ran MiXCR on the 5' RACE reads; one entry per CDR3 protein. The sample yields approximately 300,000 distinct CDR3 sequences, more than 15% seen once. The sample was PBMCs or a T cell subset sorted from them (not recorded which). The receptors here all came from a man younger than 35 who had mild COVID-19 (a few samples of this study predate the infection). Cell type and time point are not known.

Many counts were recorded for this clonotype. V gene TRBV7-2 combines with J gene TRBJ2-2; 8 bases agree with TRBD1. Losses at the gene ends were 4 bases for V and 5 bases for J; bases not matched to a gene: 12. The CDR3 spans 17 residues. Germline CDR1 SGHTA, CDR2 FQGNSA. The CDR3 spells CASSSALRDRTTGELFF. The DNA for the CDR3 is TGTGCCAGCAGCTCGGCTCTCCGGGACAGGACTACCGGGGAGCTGTTTTTT.

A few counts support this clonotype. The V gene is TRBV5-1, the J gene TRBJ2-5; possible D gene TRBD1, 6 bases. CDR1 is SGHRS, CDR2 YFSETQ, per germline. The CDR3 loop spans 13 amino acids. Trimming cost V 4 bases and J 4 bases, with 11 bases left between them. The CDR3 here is CASSIRQVETQYF. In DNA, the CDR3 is TGCGCCAGCAGCATCCGACAGGTAGAGACCCAGTACTTC.

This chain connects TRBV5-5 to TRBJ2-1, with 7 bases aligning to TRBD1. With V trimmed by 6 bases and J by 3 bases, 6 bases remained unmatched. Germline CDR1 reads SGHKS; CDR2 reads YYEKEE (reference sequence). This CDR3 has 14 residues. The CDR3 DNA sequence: TGTGCCAGCACCCGGACAGGCATCTACAATGAGCAGTTCTTC. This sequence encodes CASTRTGIYNEQFF.

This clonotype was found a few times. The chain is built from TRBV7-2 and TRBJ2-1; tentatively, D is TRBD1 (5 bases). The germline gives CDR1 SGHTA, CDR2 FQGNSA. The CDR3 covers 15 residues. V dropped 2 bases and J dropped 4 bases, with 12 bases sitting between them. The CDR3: CASSLRQKPYNEQFF. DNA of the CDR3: TGTGCCAGCAGCTTAAGACAGAAACCATACAATGAGCAGTTCTTC.

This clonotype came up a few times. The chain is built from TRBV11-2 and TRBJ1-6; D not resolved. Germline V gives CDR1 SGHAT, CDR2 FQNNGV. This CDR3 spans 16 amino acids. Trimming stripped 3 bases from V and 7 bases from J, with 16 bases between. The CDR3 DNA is TGTGCCAGCAGCTTCCTTAGGCTAGGGCAAAATTCACCCCTCCACTTT. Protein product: CASSFLRLGQNSPLHF.

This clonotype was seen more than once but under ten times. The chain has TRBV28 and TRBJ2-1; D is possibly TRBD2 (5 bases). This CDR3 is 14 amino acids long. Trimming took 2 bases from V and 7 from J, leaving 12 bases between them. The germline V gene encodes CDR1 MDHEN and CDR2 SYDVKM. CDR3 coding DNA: TGTGCCAGCAGTTTACACACTAGTAAGAATGAGCAGTTCTTC. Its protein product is CASSLHTSKNEQFF. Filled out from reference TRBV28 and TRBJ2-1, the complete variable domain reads DVKVTQSSRYLVKRTGEKVFLECVQDMDHENMFWYRQDPGLGLRLIYFSYDVKMKEKGDIPEGYSVSREKKERFSLILESASTNQTSMYLCASSLHTSKNEQFFGPGTRLTVL.

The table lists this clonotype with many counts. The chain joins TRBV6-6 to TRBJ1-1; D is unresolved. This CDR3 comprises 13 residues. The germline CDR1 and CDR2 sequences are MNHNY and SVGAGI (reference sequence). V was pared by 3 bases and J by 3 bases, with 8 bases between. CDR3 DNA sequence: TGTGCCAGCAGTTATGTGCCTGACACTGAAGCTTTCTTT. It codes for CASSYVPDTEAFF.

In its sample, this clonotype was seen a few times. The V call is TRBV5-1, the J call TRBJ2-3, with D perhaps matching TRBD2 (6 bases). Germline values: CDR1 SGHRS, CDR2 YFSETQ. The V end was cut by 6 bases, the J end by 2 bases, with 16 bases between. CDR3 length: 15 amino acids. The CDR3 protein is CASKYRELITDTQYF. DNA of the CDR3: TGCGCCAGCAAATACCGGGAGCTCATCACAGATACGCAGTATTTT.

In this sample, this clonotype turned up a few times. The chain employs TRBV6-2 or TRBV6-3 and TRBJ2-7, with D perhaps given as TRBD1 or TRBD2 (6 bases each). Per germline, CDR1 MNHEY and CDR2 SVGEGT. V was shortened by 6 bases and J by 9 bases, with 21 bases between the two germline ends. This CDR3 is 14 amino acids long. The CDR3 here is CASRPEGGPVGQYV. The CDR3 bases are TGTGCCAGCAGACCCGAAGGGGGGCCCGTCGGGCAGTACGTC.

Written as DNA, the CDR3 is TGTGCCAGCAGCTACGGACAGGCCGCAACTAATGAAAAACTGTTTTTT. Translation: CASSYGQAATNEKLFF. V gene TRBV7-2 combines with J gene TRBJ1-4; 7 bases are a match to TRBD1. After removal of 4 bases from V and 0 bases from J, the junction contained 5 bases not matched to a gene. The CDR3 sequence is 16 residues long. In germline, CDR1 is SGHTA, CDR2 FQGNSA.

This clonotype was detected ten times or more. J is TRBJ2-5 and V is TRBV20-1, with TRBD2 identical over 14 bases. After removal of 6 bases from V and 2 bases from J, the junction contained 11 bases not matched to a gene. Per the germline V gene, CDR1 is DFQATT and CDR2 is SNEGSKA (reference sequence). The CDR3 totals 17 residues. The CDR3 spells CSAPRGTSGGEQETQYF. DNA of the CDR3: TGCAGTGCCCCGCGGGGGACTAGCGGGGGTGAACAAGAGACCCAGTACTTC.

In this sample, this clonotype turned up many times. The CDR3 loop reads CASSLDRGPMGNIQYF. CDR3 DNA: TGTGCCAGCAGCTTAGACAGGGGTCCCATGGGAAACATTCAGTACTTC. The chain combines TRBV11-1 with TRBJ2-4; TRBD1 matches at 7 bases. The CDR3 length is 16 residues. From germline, CDR1 is SGHAT and CDR2 FQDESV (reference sequence). Trimming at V came to 1 base and at J to 6 bases, leaving 9 bases not matched to a gene. Full variable domain (missing parts from reference TRBV11-1 and TRBJ2-4): EAEVAQSPRYKITEKSQAVAFWCDPISGHATLYWYRQILGQGPELLVQFQDESVVDDSQLPKDRFSAERLKGVDSTLKIQPAELGDSAMYLCASSLDRGPMGNIQYFGAGTRLSVL.

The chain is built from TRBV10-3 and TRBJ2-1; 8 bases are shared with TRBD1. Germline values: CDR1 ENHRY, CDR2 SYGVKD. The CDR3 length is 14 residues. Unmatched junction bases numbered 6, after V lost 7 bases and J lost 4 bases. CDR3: CAINTGTGYNEQFF. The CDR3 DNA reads TGTGCCATCAACACCGGGACAGGTTACAATGAGCAGTTCTTC.

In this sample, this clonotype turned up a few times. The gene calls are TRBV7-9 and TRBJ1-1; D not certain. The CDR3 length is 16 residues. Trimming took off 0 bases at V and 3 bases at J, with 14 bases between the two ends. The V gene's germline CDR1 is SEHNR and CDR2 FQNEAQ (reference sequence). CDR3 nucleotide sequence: TGTGCCAGCAGCTTAGCGTATGGGCTCCGGGACACTGAAGCTTTCTTT. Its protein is CASSLAYGLRDTEAFF.

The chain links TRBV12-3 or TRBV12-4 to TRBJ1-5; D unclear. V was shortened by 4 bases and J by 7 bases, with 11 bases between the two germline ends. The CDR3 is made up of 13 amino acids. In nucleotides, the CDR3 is TGTGCCAGCAGTTGGGGTTCGCGGCAGCCCCAGCATTTT. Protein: CASSWGSRQPQHF.

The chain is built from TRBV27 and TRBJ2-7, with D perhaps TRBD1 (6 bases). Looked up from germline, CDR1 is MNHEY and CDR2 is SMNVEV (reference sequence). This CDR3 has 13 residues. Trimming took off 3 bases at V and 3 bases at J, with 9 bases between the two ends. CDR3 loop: CASSFTRGYEQYF. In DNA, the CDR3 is TGTGCCAGCAGTTTCACCAGGGGCTACGAGCAGTACTTC.

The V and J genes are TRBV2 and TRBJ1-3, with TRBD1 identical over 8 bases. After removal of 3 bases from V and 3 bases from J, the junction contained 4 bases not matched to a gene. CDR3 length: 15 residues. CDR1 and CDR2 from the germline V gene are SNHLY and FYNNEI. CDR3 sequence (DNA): TGTGCCAGCAGTGACGGGGACAGGATTGGAAACACCATATATTTT. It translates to CASSDGDRIGNTIYF.

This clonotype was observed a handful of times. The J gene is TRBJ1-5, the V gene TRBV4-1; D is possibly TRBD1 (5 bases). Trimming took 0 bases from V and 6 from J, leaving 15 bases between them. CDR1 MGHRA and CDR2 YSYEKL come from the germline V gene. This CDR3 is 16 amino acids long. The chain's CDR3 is CASSQEEGAISQPQHF. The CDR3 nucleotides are TGCGCCAGCAGCCAAGAGGAAGGGGCAATTTCTCAGCCCCAGCATTTT.

DNA for the CDR3: TGTGCCAGCAGCGCGGGACTAGAAGGGTACAATGAGCAGTTCTTC. It translates to CASSAGLEGYNEQFF. The V call is TRBV7-9, the J call TRBJ2-1; TRBD2 matches at 8 bases. V gave up 5 bases and J gave up 4 bases; unmatched junction bases: 7. There are 15 residues in the CDR3. Per the germline V gene, CDR1 is SEHNR and CDR2 is FQNEAQ (reference sequence).

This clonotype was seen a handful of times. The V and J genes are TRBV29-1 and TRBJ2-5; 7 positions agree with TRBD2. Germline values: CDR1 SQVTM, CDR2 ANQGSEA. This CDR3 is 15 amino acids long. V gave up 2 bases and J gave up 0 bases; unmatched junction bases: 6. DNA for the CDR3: TGCAGCGTTGAAATGGTGCGGGGGTACCAAGAGACCCAGTACTTC. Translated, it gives CSVEMVRGYQETQYF. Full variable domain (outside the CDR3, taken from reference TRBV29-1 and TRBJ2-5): SAVISQKPSRDICQRGTSLTIQCQVDSQVTMMFWYRQQPGQSLTLIATANQGSEATYESGFVIDKFPISRPNLTFSTLTVSNMSPEDSSIYLCSVEMVRGYQETQYFGPGTRLLVL.

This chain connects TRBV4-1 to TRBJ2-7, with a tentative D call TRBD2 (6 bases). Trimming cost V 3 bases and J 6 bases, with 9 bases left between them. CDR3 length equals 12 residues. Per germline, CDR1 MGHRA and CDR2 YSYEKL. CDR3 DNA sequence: TGCGCCAGCAGCCAGGGCGGGACCGAGCAGTACTTC. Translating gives CASSQGGTEQYF.